Listed here are 18 T cell receptor beta chains from one sample, sequenced in a study of human T cells and chemical hapten exposure (dated by TCRdb to about 2021). The library was generated by RACE. These reads were obtained on a NextSeq 500. TCRdb reran the public reads through fastp at Q25 and MiXCR, keeping productive beta chains. Every entry covers one CDR3 protein and lists the most common genes and DNA from its rows. The sample table holds under 200,000 distinct CDR3 sequences, of which 28% were seen once. The ten largest clones represent about 2.1% of the sample. According to the study, the label for this sample's time point signals: patch test 3, about 24 weeks after DPC sensitization. The treatment or condition label, read with the paper, signifies: therapeutic diphenylcyclopropenone sensitization with weekly scalp DPC. Specimen: whole blood, collected in connection with sensitization to the hapten diphenylcyclopropenone (DPC). These receptors were collected from a woman aged 18 to 35 with alopecia areata. Some clones in this sample may be carry-over from other donors' samples.

The chain has TRBV25-1 and TRBJ2-1; 8 bases are shared with TRBD2. This CDR3 is 16 amino acids long. The germline CDR1 and CDR2 sequences are MGHDK and SYGVNS. The V gene end was trimmed by 1 base and the J gene end by 3 bases; junction bases not matched to a gene: 5. CDR3 nucleotides: TGTGCCAGCAGTGAATGGTTGGCGGGAGGCTACAATGAGCAGTTCTTC. Its translation is CASSEWLAGGYNEQFF.

The rearrangement joins TRBV20-1 to TRBJ2-7; D gene uncertain. V lost 2 bases, J lost 1 base, and 6 bases lay in between. This CDR3 is built from 12 residues. Germline V CDR1 and CDR2: DFQATT, SNEGSKA (reference sequence). The CDR3, as DNA: TGCAGTGCTAGACAGGTTTCCTACGAGCAGTACTTC. Its translation: CSARQVSYEQYF.

There are a few counts of this clonotype. The chain carries TRBV27 and TRBJ1-6, with unresolved D. V was clipped by 5 bases and J by 4 bases, with 9 bases between them. Germline V gene sequence: CDR1 MNHEY, CDR2 SMNVEV (reference sequence). The CDR3 is 14 residues long. Written as DNA, the CDR3 is TGTGCCAGCAGTGATCAGGAATATAATTCACCCCTCCACTTT. It yields the protein CASSDQEYNSPLHF.

The chain is built from TRBV7-2 and TRBJ2-7; tentatively, D is TRBD2 (6 bases). This CDR3 has 14 amino acids. The V end was cut by 5 bases, the J end by 2 bases, with 13 bases between. CDR1 SGHTA and CDR2 FQGNSA come from the germline V gene. DNA for the CDR3: TGTGCCAGCAGCCGGCTGGCGGGGACCTACGAGCAGTACTTC. Encoded protein: CASSRLAGTYEQYF.

This clonotype came up a few times. As DNA, the CDR3 is TGCAGCGCCAAAAGGGGGCGCGACACTGAAGCTTTCTTT. Its protein is CSAKRGRDTEAFF. The genes are TRBV29-1 and TRBJ1-1, with 7 bases fitting TRBD1. The CDR3 has 13 amino acids. The J segment lost 3 bases and the V segment lost 7 bases, leaving 8 bases of the junction unmatched. Germline V gene data show CDR1 as SQVTM and CDR2 as ANQGSEA.

CDR3 in amino acids: CSVDKAGVSYNEQFF. The CDR3, as DNA: TGCAGCGTTGATAAGGCGGGAGTCTCCTACAATGAGCAGTTCTTC. The rearrangement uses TRBV29-1 and TRBJ2-1; 7 bases are shared with TRBD2. Germline V gene lookup returns CDR1 SQVTM and CDR2 ANQGSEA. There are 15 residues in the CDR3. Losses at the gene ends were 3 bases for V and 0 bases for J; bases not matched to a gene: 5.

This clonotype was picked up a small number of times. The CDR3 spells CASRDDGAYGYTF. CDR3 nucleotide sequence: TGTGCCAGCAGAGACGACGGCGCCTATGGCTACACCTTC. The chain joins TRBV6-2 or TRBV6-3 to TRBJ1-2, with D unclear. The germline gives CDR1 MNHEY, CDR2 SVGEGT. The V end was cut by 6 bases, the J end by 4 bases, with 12 bases between. This CDR3 has 13 amino acids.

This clonotype turned up a few times. The chain has TRBV25-1 and TRBJ2-7; D gene ambiguous. The CDR3 covers 11 residues. The V end lost 1 base, the J end lost 6 bases, and 4 bases lay between the germline ends. Germline V gene lookup returns CDR1 MGHDK and CDR2 SYGVNS. Here the CDR3 reads CASSEWAEQYF. Here the CDR3 DNA reads TGTGCCAGCAGTGAATGGGCCGAGCAGTACTTC.

This chain uses TRBV18 with TRBJ2-1; TRBD1 agrees at 8 bases. This CDR3 spans 15 amino acids. V lost 3 bases, J lost 6 bases, and 7 bases stayed unmatched. Germline values: CDR1 KGHSH, CDR2 LQKENI. CDR3 sequence reads: CASSPPGTGANEQFF. The CDR3 bases are TGTGCCAGCTCACCGCCCGGGACAGGCGCCAATGAGCAGTTCTTC.

This clonotype was found a few times. The CDR3 spells CSPCAGDVIYGYTF. For the CDR3, the DNA is TGCAGCCCTTGTGCCGGGGATGTGATCTATGGCTACACCTTC. J is TRBJ1-2 and V is TRBV29-1; D gene ambiguous. The CDR3 length is 14 residues. Germline V lookup: CDR1 SQVTM, CDR2 ANQGSEA. V gave up 8 bases and J gave up 4 bases, with 20 bases separating them.

The chain joins TRBV29-1 to TRBJ2-7; 10 bases line up with TRBD2. The CDR3 consists of 14 residues. Germline-derived CDR1 and CDR2 are SQVTM and ANQGSEA. The trim removed 6 bases at V and 7 bases at J, leaving 12 bases unmatched. In nucleotides, the CDR3 is TGCAGCGTGGTGGGGCTAGCGGGAGATGCGGAGCAGTACTTC. Translation gives CSVVGLAGDAEQYF.

The chain links TRBV29-1 to TRBJ2-1; 11 bases match TRBD2. This CDR3 is built from 14 residues. Germline V lookup: CDR1 SQVTM, CDR2 ANQGSEA. J was trimmed by 8 bases and V by 4 bases; bases with no gene match: 7. CDR3 region: CSVGLAGGPDEQFF. Here the CDR3 DNA reads TGCAGCGTTGGTCTAGCGGGAGGTCCGGATGAGCAGTTCTTC.

The chain couples TRBV27 to TRBJ1-1; D might be TRBD1 (6 bases). This CDR3 has 14 amino acids. The V end lost 2 bases, the J end lost 5 bases, and 12 bases lay between the germline ends. Germline assignment: CDR1 MNHEY and CDR2 SMNVEV (reference sequence). This chain's CDR3 is CASSLRGQWTEAFF. In DNA, the CDR3 is TGTGCCAGCAGTTTACGGGGGCAGTGGACTGAAGCTTTCTTT.

This clonotype was picked up a small number of times. The V gene is TRBV30, the J gene TRBJ1-5; 8 bases are a match to TRBD1. Per germline, CDR1 GTSNPN and CDR2 SVGIG (reference sequence). This CDR3 has 13 amino acids. After removal of 2 bases from V and 4 bases from J, the junction contained 1 base not matched to a gene. Written as DNA, the CDR3 is TGTGCCTGGAGTAGGGACAGGAATCAGCCCCAGCATTTT. It is translated as CAWSRDRNQPQHF.

The chain has TRBV11-2 and TRBJ2-7; weak D call: TRBD2 (5 bases). V was shortened by 3 bases and J by 4 bases, with 13 bases between the two germline ends. Germline V gene lookup returns CDR1 SGHAT and CDR2 FQNNGV. The CDR3 is made up of 14 amino acids. The CDR3 sequence: CASSLGPAVYEQYF. The CDR3 DNA follows: TGTGCCAGCAGCTTGGGCCCAGCGGTGTACGAGCAGTACTTC.

This chain links TRBV6-5 with TRBJ2-7; weak D call: TRBD1 (5 bases). The CDR3 has 14 amino acids. Germline CDR1 reads MNHEY; CDR2 reads SVGAGI. The V and J ends lost 4 bases and 3 bases respectively, with 13 bases between them. The CDR3: CASSFSGANYEQYF. The CDR3 coding sequence is TGTGCCAGCAGTTTTAGTGGGGCGAACTACGAGCAGTACTTC.

This clonotype was seen a few times. The genes are TRBV19 and TRBJ2-1; 13 bases are a match to TRBD2. The length of the CDR3 is 15 residues. V shed 1 base and J 6 bases; nucleotides not matched to a gene: 0. CDR1 LNHDA and CDR2 SQIVND come from the germline V gene (reference sequence). The CDR3 DNA reads as TGTGCCAGTAGTATAGGGACTAGCGGGGGCAATGAGCAGTTCTTC. This sequence encodes CASSIGTSGGNEQFF. The whole variable domain, remainder taken from reference TRBV19 and TRBJ2-1, is DGGITQSPKYLFRKEGQNVTLSCEQNLNHDAMYWYRQDPGQGLRLIYYSQIVNDFQKGDIAEGYSVSREKKESFPLTVTSAQKNPTAFYLCASSIGTSGGNEQFFGPGTRLTVL.

This clonotype has just a few counts. V gene TRBV5-4 combines with J gene TRBJ2-7; TRBD1 matches 9 bases. Germline CDR1 reads SGHNT; CDR2 reads YYREEE (reference sequence). V trimming: 5 bases; J trimming: 5 bases; junction bases outside the gene matches: 11. The CDR3 contains 15 residues. The CDR3 protein is CASRIAGTGPHEQYF. DNA of the CDR3: TGTGCCAGCAGAATTGCCGGGACAGGGCCCCACGAGCAGTACTTC.